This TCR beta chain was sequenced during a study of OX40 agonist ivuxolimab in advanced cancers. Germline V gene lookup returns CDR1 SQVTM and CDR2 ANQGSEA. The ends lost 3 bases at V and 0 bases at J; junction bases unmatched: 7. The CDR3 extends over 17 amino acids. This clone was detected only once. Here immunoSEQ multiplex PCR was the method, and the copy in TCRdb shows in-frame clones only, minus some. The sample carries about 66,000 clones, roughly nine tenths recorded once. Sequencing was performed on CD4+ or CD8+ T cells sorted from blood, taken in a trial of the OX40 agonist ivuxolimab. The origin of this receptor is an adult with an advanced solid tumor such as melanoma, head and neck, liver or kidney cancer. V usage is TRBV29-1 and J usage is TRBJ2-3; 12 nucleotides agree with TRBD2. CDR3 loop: CSVDLRTSGVSTDTQYF. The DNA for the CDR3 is TGCAGCGTTGATCTTAGGACTAGCGGGGTTAGCACAGATACGCAGTATTTT.